This is a list of T cell receptor beta chains from one sample in a study of blood T cell repertoires in COVID-19. Sequencing used immunoSEQ multiplex PCR; TCRdb keeps in-frame clones, though not all of them. The sample gives 90,000 to 130,000 clones, roughly 85% of which show up once; over 2% is in the top ten. The sequencing sample was made of peripheral blood. The receptors were gathered from a human donor in a cohort sampled during active COVID-19. The CDR3 runs from the conserved cysteine through the conserved F or W. D genes are given only for firm matches. Only part of the rows carry a size: once, few, many, or a class if the clone is expanded.

size | J | V | D | CDR3 | DNA
many | TRBJ1-1 | TRBV4-1 | - | CASSQESGNLGAEAFF | TGCGCCAGCAGCCAAGAATCCGGCAACCTCGGGGCTGAAGCTTTCTTT
- | TRBJ2-3 | TRBV6-1 | TRBD2 | CASSERTSGGNTDTQYF | TGTGCCAGCAGTGAGAGGACTAGCGGGGGGAACACAGATACGCAGTATTTT
- | TRBJ1-2 | TRBV19 | TRBD1 | CASSIDRQGHYGYTF | TGTGCCAGTAGTATAGACCGACAGGGGCACTATGGCTACACCTTC
few | TRBJ1-2 | TRBV5-1 | - | CASSLGESYGYTF | TGCGCCAGCAGCTTGGGGGAGAGCTATGGCTACACCTTC
- | TRBJ2-5 | TRBV30 | TRBD2 | CAWSGTSGRSETQYF | TGTGCCTGGAGTGGGACTAGCGGGAGATCGGAGACCCAGTACTTC
- | TRBJ1-2 | TRBV6-5 | - | CATSERYGYTF | TGTGCCACCTCTGAGCGCTATGGCTACACCTTC
- | TRBJ1-2 | TRBV27 | TRBD1 | CASSRLYLGTATGYTF | TGTGCCAGCAGTCGACTATATTTAGGGACAGCGACCGGCTACACCTTC
- | TRBJ1-3 | TRBV6-5 | - | CASSYGAEASGNTIYF | TGTGCCAGCAGTTATGGGGCAGAAGCTTCTGGAAACACCATATATTTT
- | TRBJ1-5 | TRBV19 | TRBD1 | CASSQGQADQPQHF | TGTGCCAGTAGTCAAGGACAGGCAGATCAGCCCCAGCATTTT
- | TRBJ2-3 | TRBV3-1/TRBV3-2 | TRBD2 | CASSQDLSGRVADTQYF | TGTGCCAGCAGCCAAGATCTCAGCGGGAGGGTGGCAGATACGCAGTATTTT